These T cell receptor beta chains were read from a single sample in a study of cytomegalovirus exposure and HLA in healthy donors. Assay used: immunoSEQ multiplex PCR; TCRdb lists only in-frame clones, some missing. This sample yields about 120,000 clones, of which over 65% are seen a single time; around 3% belongs to the top ten. Material: PBMCs. The origin of the receptors is a woman between 40 and 55 years old in good health and CMV-seropositive. Each CDR3 is given with its conserved first and last residue. Each record gives: CDR3 protein, CDR3 DNA, V gene, J gene, D gene, clone size. The D gene is left open where the match is weak. Clone size is given for some rows only: seen once, a few or many times, or a class if the clone is expanded.

CDR3aa: CASSIDRAGEAFF; CDR3nt: TGTGCCAGTAGTATAGATAGGGCAGGGGAAGCTTTCTTT; v_gene: TRBV19; j_gene: TRBJ1-1; d_gene: -; abundance: once
CDR3aa: CASSIPGTGYETQYF; CDR3nt: TGTGCCAGTAGTATTCCCGGGACAGGGTACGAGACCCAGTACTTC; v_gene: TRBV19; j_gene: TRBJ2-5; d_gene: TRBD1; abundance: -
CDR3aa: CASSVEAGFSTDTQYF; CDR3nt: TGTGCCAGCAGCGTAGAGGCGGGCTTTAGCACAGATACGCAGTATTTT; v_gene: TRBV9; j_gene: TRBJ2-3; d_gene: -; abundance: -
CDR3aa: CASSVAGQPQHF; CDR3nt: TGTGCCAGCAGTGTTGCGGGTCAGCCCCAGCATTTT; v_gene: TRBV2; j_gene: TRBJ1-5; d_gene: -; abundance: -
CDR3aa: CASSYLGTRAYEQYF; CDR3nt: TGTGCCAGCAGTTACTTGGGGACTAGAGCATACGAGCAGTACTTC; v_gene: TRBV6-5; j_gene: TRBJ2-7; d_gene: TRBD2; abundance: few
CDR3aa: CASSEAGDPGGELFF; CDR3nt: TGCGCCAGCAGCGAAGCGGGGGACCCAGGGGGGGAGCTGTTTTTT; v_gene: TRBV4-1; j_gene: TRBJ2-2; d_gene: TRBD2; abundance: -
CDR3aa: CASSRRRNQPQHF; CDR3nt: TGTGCCAGCAGCAGGCGGCGGAATCAGCCCCAGCATTTT; v_gene: TRBV5-8; j_gene: TRBJ1-5; d_gene: -; abundance: -
CDR3aa: CASSSTGTGSPLHF; CDR3nt: TGTGCCAGCAGCTCGACAGGGACTGGGTCACCCCTCCACTTT; v_gene: TRBV11-2; j_gene: TRBJ1-6; d_gene: TRBD1; abundance: -
CDR3aa: CSCRGGNTIYF; CDR3nt: TGCAGTTGCAGGGGCGGAAACACCATATATTTT; v_gene: TRBV20-1; j_gene: TRBJ1-3; d_gene: -; abundance: few
CDR3aa: CASSLSGGRDTEAFF; CDR3nt: TGTGCCAGCAGTTTATCGGGCGGGAGGGACACTGAAGCTTTCTTT; v_gene: TRBV27; j_gene: TRBJ1-1; d_gene: -; abundance: few
CDR3aa: CASSLGHPGTEAFF; CDR3nt: TGCGCCAGCAGCTTGGGGCACCCCGGGACTGAAGCTTTCTTT; v_gene: TRBV5-1; j_gene: TRBJ1-1; d_gene: -; abundance: -
CDR3aa: CASSSLSTSGKKTQYF; CDR3nt: TGTGCCAGCAGCTCCCTCTCGACTAGCGGGAAAAAGACCCAGTACTTC; v_gene: TRBV11-2; j_gene: TRBJ2-5; d_gene: TRBD2; abundance: -
CDR3aa: CATTPSGQPIASGANVLTF; CDR3nt: TGTGCCACGACCCCTTCCGGACAGCCCATAGCCTCTGGGGCCAACGTCCTGACTTTC; v_gene: TRBV10-3; j_gene: TRBJ2-6; d_gene: -; abundance: -
CDR3aa: CASSGGQGAIRGTEAFF; CDR3nt: TGTGCCAGCAGTGGGGGACAGGGGGCGATTCGGGGGACTGAAGCTTTCTTT; v_gene: TRBV27; j_gene: TRBJ1-1; d_gene: TRBD1; abundance: -
CDR3aa: CASSEQGTNYGYTF; CDR3nt: TGTGCCAGCAGTGAACAGGGGACTAACTATGGCTACACCTTC; v_gene: TRBV6-1; j_gene: TRBJ1-2; d_gene: -; abundance: -
CDR3aa: CASSIDRTVTYNEQFF; CDR3nt: TGTGCCAGTAGTATAGATCGCACAGTTACCTACAATGAGCAGTTCTTC; v_gene: TRBV19; j_gene: TRBJ2-1; d_gene: -; abundance: -
CDR3aa: CASGSRGELFF; CDR3nt: TGTGCTAGTGGCTCGCGCGGGGAGCTGTTTTTT; v_gene: TRBV12-5; j_gene: TRBJ2-2; d_gene: -; abundance: -
CDR3aa: CASSLDRGPGNTIYF; CDR3nt: TGTGCCAGCAGTTTGGACAGGGGGCCCGGAAACACCATATATTTT; v_gene: TRBV27; j_gene: TRBJ1-3; d_gene: TRBD1; abundance: once
CDR3aa: CASRGTNEKLFF; CDR3nt: TGTGCCAGCCGGGGGACGAATGAAAAACTGTTTTTT; v_gene: TRBV6-1; j_gene: TRBJ1-4; d_gene: -; abundance: -
CDR3aa: CASSRPGQPLEQYF; CDR3nt: TGTGCCAGCAGCCGCCCCGGACAGCCATTGGAGCAGTACTTC; v_gene: TRBV4-2; j_gene: TRBJ2-7; d_gene: -; abundance: -
CDR3aa: CASSPATSDNNEQFF; CDR3nt: TGCGCCAGCAGCCCGGCAACTAGCGATAACAATGAGCAGTTCTTC; v_gene: TRBV5-1; j_gene: TRBJ2-1; d_gene: TRBD2; abundance: -